This TCR beta chain appears in the sequencing data of a study of blood T cell repertoires in COVID-19. Profiled with immunoSEQ multiplex PCR; TCRdb holds only in-frame clones, not every one. In the table there are 150,000 or so clones, 84% of which are singletons. The V end lost 3 bases, the J end lost 7 bases, and 9 bases lay between the germline ends. The CDR3 sequence is 12 residues long. Germline V gives CDR1 SGHAT, CDR2 FQNNGV. The chain couples TRBV11-2 to TRBJ1-2, with TRBD1 as a possible D gene (5 bases). Sequences were obtained from peripheral blood. The clonotype was recovered from a human donor in a cohort sampled during active COVID-19. CDR3 nucleotide sequence: TGTGCCAGCAGCTTTGGTGGGGCTGGCTACACCTTC. Translating it yields CASSFGGAGYTF.